The 27 T cell receptor beta chains presented below share a single source sample, sequenced in a study of CD8 T cells in ankylosing spondylitis. Overall study results and limits: A TCR beta motif made of fewer than ten highly homologous variants seemed typical of ankylosing spondylitis blood.

TCRdb analysed the 5' RACE reads with MiXCR anew, one entry per CDR3 protein. Of fewer than 500,000 distinct CDR3 sequences in the sample, around 26% were seen once. No antigen has been identified for these receptors. Sequencing was done on a sample of blood, either unsorted or a sorted T cell fraction (not recorded which). These receptors all come from a male donor with ankylosing spondylitis.

V and J are TRBV6-1 and TRBJ2-3; a possible D gene is TRBD2 (6 bases). There are 14 residues in the CDR3. V lost 7 bases and J lost 5, with 16 bases in between. Germline CDR1 and CDR2: MNHNS and SASEGT. CDR3: CASTNRESGDTQYF. Written as DNA, the CDR3 is TGTGCCAGCACCAACCGGGAGTCAGGAGATACGCAGTATTTT.

CDR3 residues: CASSSVAGASGELFF. CDR3 sequence (DNA): TGCGCCAGCAGCTCCGTAGCGGGAGCTTCCGGGGAGCTGTTTTTT. J is TRBJ2-2 and V is TRBV5-1; 9 bases map to TRBD2. V was clipped by 3 bases and J by 6 bases; unmatched bases: 6. The germline V gene encodes CDR1 SGHRS and CDR2 YFSETQ. The CDR3 is made up of 15 amino acids. Full variable domain (remainder filled in from reference TRBV5-1 and TRBJ2-2): KAGVTQTPRYLIKTRGQQVTLSCSPISGHRSVSWYQQTPGQGLQFLFEYFSETQRNKGNFPGRFSGRQFSNSRSEMNVSTLELGDSALYLCASSSVAGASGELFFGEGSRLTVL.

Many counts were recorded for this clonotype. The rearrangement uses TRBV9 and TRBJ1-1; D uncertain. Germline assignment: CDR1 SGDLS and CDR2 YYNGEE. V was pared by 1 base and J by 1 base, with 5 bases between. This CDR3 is 13 amino acids long. As DNA, the CDR3 is TGTGCCAGCAGCGTAAGGTGGAACACTGAAGCTTTCTTT. As protein: CASSVRWNTEAFF.

The V call is TRBV4-1, the J call TRBJ2-3, with D perhaps TRBD1 or TRBD2 (6 bases each). Germline loops: CDR1 MGHRA, CDR2 YSYEKL. This CDR3 is 15 amino acids long. The V end lost 0 bases, the J end lost 4 bases, and 11 bases lay between the germline ends. CDR3 amino acids: CASSQDHRGPDTQYF. The CDR3 bases are TGCGCCAGCAGCCAAGATCACCGGGGGCCAGATACGCAGTATTTT.

The chain couples TRBV2 to TRBJ2-5; D may match TRBD1 or TRBD2 (5 bases each). Germline CDR1 and CDR2: SNHLY and FYNNEI. V was cut by 5 bases and J by 1 base, with 8 bases left in between. CDR3 size: 13 residues. The DNA for the CDR3 is TGTGCCAGCAGTCGGGACGCCCAAGAGACCCAGTACTTC. It encodes CASSRDAQETQYF.

This clonotype was observed a handful of times. The chain is built from TRBV5-1 and TRBJ2-2; D ambiguous. V lost 1 base to trimming and J lost 0 bases, with 7 bases between them. Germline V gives CDR1 SGHRS, CDR2 YFSETQ. The CDR3 covers 15 residues. The CDR3 DNA reads as TGCGCCAGCAGCTTGATACGGGCGAACACCGGGGAGCTGTTTTTT. Protein sequence: CASSLIRANTGELFF.

The chain couples TRBV3-1 to TRBJ2-1, with D perhaps matching TRBD1 or TRBD2 (5 bases each). Germline V lookup: CDR1 LGHDT, CDR2 YNNKEL (reference sequence). This CDR3 is 14 amino acids long. Trimming took 3 bases from V and 4 from J, leaving 10 bases between them. CDR3 nucleotide sequence: TGTGCCAGCAGCCATGGGGACCTTTACAATGAGCAGTTCTTC. Amino acids: CASSHGDLYNEQFF.

This chain connects TRBV12-3 or TRBV12-4 to TRBJ1-4; tentatively, D is TRBD1 (5 bases). CDR3 size: 14 residues. V lost 3 bases, J lost 8 bases, and 13 bases lay in between. The CDR3 nucleotides are TGTGCCAGCAGTTTTATAGGTCGGGGGGAAAAACTGTTTTTT. Its protein product is CASSFIGRGEKLFF.

To note about this clonotype: A read error is possible here, since a much larger clone lies one base away. The chain employs TRBV20-1 and TRBJ2-1; 9 bases align to TRBD2. CDR1 and CDR2 from the germline V gene are DFQATT and SNEGSKA (reference sequence). This CDR3 has 15 residues. The CDR3 bases are TGCTGTGCTAGGGTCGGGACTAGCCTACTCAATGAGCAGTTCTTC. Its protein is CCARVGTSLLNEQFF.

This chain connects TRBV30 to TRBJ2-2; possible D gene TRBD2, 5 bases. The CDR3 length is 13 residues. The V gene lost 0 bases and the J gene lost 7 bases, with 9 bases spanning the gap. Germline V gene lookup returns CDR1 GTSNPN and CDR2 SVGIG (reference sequence). CDR3 region: CAWSVYGNGELFF. DNA of the CDR3: TGTGCCTGGAGTGTATACGGGAACGGGGAGCTGTTTTTT.

This clonotype was seen a handful of times. The V and J genes are TRBV20-1 and TRBJ2-3; D call uncertain. Germline CDR1 and CDR2: DFQATT and SNEGSKA (reference sequence). The CDR3 contains 15 residues. V lost 6 bases and J 0 bases, leaving 16 bases between the germline ends. CDR3 DNA sequence: TGCAGTGCGTTCCGGAACCATCCTAGCACAGATACGCAGTATTTT. It yields the protein CSAFRNHPSTDTQYF.

This clonotype was counted only a few times. The rearrangement uses TRBV18 and TRBJ1-2; 12 bases match TRBD1. Germline values: CDR1 KGHSH, CDR2 LQKENI. The J segment lost 6 bases and the V segment lost 8 bases, leaving 4 bases of the junction unmatched. This CDR3 is 13 amino acids long. The chain's CDR3 is CASRGTGGDGYTF. The CDR3, as DNA: TGTGCCAGCCGTGGGACAGGGGGCGATGGCTACACCTTC.

This clonotype occurred a few times. This chain links TRBV7-8 with TRBJ1-1; 7 bases line up with TRBD1. Germline loops: CDR1 SGHVS, CDR2 FQNEAQ. This CDR3 spans 15 amino acids. The junction had 11 bases not matched to a gene; V was cut back by 5 bases and J by 5 bases. CDR3 residues: CASSEFQGDGTEAFF. The CDR3 coding sequence is TGTGCCAGCAGCGAGTTTCAGGGGGACGGGACTGAAGCTTTCTTT.

J is TRBJ1-5 and V is TRBV12-3 or TRBV12-4; D perhaps matches TRBD1 (5 bases). This CDR3 has 14 amino acids. The V and J ends lost 5 bases and 1 base respectively, with 9 bases between them. The chain's CDR3 is CASSGWDSNQPQHF. In nucleotides, the CDR3 is TGTGCCAGCAGTGGGTGGGACAGCAATCAGCCCCAGCATTTT.

This rearrangement joins TRBV12-3 or TRBV12-4 to TRBJ1-5; TRBD1 agrees at 9 bases. This CDR3 is built from 16 residues. With V trimmed by 6 bases and J by 2 bases, 8 bases remained unmatched. The CDR3 loop reads CASREQGAWGNQPQHF. The CDR3 region has the DNA TGTGCCAGCAGAGAACAGGGGGCCTGGGGCAATCAGCCCCAGCATTTT.

In its sample, this clonotype was seen many times. This rearrangement joins TRBV20-1 to TRBJ2-1; no clear D. Germline V CDR1 and CDR2: DFQATT, SNEGSKA (reference sequence). The ends were cut back, 5 bases at V and 1 base at J, with 3 bases in the middle. The CDR3 is made up of 11 amino acids. The CDR3 DNA follows: TGCAGTGCTCCTTCCTACAATGAGCAGTTCTTC. Translated, it gives CSAPSYNEQFF.

This clonotype came up a few times. The chain is built from TRBV11-3 and TRBJ1-1, with TRBD1 as a possible D gene (5 bases). Germline-derived CDR1 and CDR2 are SGHNT and YENEEA. The CDR3 spans 14 residues. The V end lost 3 bases, the J end lost 3 bases, and 11 bases lay between the germline ends. The CDR3 sequence is CASSLEGSDTEAFF. The CDR3, as DNA: TGTGCCAGCAGCTTGGAGGGGTCAGACACTGAAGCTTTCTTT.

This chain uses TRBV27 with TRBJ2-7, with 7 bases aligning to TRBD2. Trimming took 6 bases from V and 1 from J; bases not matched to a gene: 6. CDR1 and CDR2 (germline): MNHEY, SMNVEV (reference sequence). The CDR3 sequence is 14 residues long. The chain's CDR3 is CASSQRAGSYEQYF. CDR3 sequence (DNA): TGTGCCAGCAGCCAAAGAGCGGGATCCTACGAGCAGTACTTC.

V is TRBV24-1 and J is TRBJ2-1; D not certain. Looked up from germline, CDR1 is KGHDR and CDR2 is SFDVKD. Trimming stripped 8 bases from V and 9 bases from J, with 4 bases between. The CDR3 totals 9 residues. This CDR3 reads CATTFEQFF. The CDR3 DNA follows: TGTGCCACCACGTTTGAGCAGTTCTTC.

This chain joins TRBV20-1 and TRBJ2-7; 9 nucleotides agree with TRBD2. The ends lost 5 bases at V and 6 bases at J; junction bases unmatched: 2. The CDR3 loop spans 11 amino acids. The germline gives CDR1 DFQATT, CDR2 SNEGSKA (reference sequence). CDR3 sequence (DNA): TGCAGTGCTTGGCGGGGGGGCGAGCAGTACGTC. Translated: CSAWRGGEQYV.

The chain couples TRBV24-1 to TRBJ1-6; TRBD1 matches 7 bases. J gave up 8 bases and V 3 bases, and 0 bases lay outside the gene matches. This CDR3 has 13 amino acids. Germline-derived CDR1 and CDR2 are KGHDR and SFDVKD. This CDR3 is CATSDGTDSPLHF. CDR3 in DNA: TGTGCCACCAGTGATGGGACAGATTCACCCCTCCACTTT.

This clonotype showed up just a few times. The V gene is TRBV5-1, the J gene TRBJ2-5; 8 nucleotides align to TRBD2. The V segment lost 2 bases and the J segment 1 base; nucleotides outside the gene matches: 10. Germline CDR1 and CDR2: SGHRS and YFSETQ. The CDR3 runs to 17 residues. The CDR3 protein is CASSLGWTSQGQETQYF. The DNA of the CDR3 is TGCGCCAGCAGCTTAGGATGGACTAGCCAAGGCCAAGAGACCCAGTACTTC.

The V gene is TRBV20-1, the J gene TRBJ1-2; 7 nucleotides align to TRBD1. The ends lost 2 bases at V and 6 bases at J; junction bases unmatched: 3. Germline assignment: CDR1 DFQATT and CDR2 SNEGSKA (reference sequence). The CDR3 consists of 12 residues. DNA for the CDR3: TGCAGTGCTAGAAGGGGGCTCGATGGCTACACCTTC. It encodes CSARRGLDGYTF.

This chain links TRBV12-3 or TRBV12-4 with TRBJ2-2, with TRBD2 matching over 13 bases. This CDR3 region has 20 residues. With V trimmed by 3 bases and J by 3 bases, 13 bases remained unmatched. CDR3 DNA sequence: TGTGCCAGCAGTTTTGCACTAGCGGGAGGGTCATCGATCTACACCGGGGAGCTGTTTTTT. Residues: CASSFALAGGSSIYTGELFF.

The chain uses TRBV15 and TRBJ2-5; D is possibly TRBD1 or TRBD2 (7 bases each). CDR1 LNHNV and CDR2 YYDKDF come from the germline V gene (reference sequence). CDR3 size: 16 residues. V dropped 5 bases and J dropped 4 bases, with 20 bases sitting between them. The CDR3 sequence: CATSPPIQGGVETQYF. As DNA, the CDR3 is TGTGCCACCAGCCCCCCGATTCAGGGGGGGGTAGAGACCCAGTACTTC.

V is TRBV12-3 or TRBV12-4 and J is TRBJ2-3, with TRBD1 as a possible D gene (5 bases). With 5 bases removed from V and 5 bases from J, the gap between germline ends came to 11 bases. The CDR3 loop spans 13 amino acids. The chain's CDR3 is CASSGAALDTQYF. For the CDR3, the DNA is TGTGCCAGCAGTGGGGCAGCTTTAGATACGCAGTATTTT.

The genes are TRBV13 and TRBJ2-7, with 10 bases matching TRBD2. Trimming removed 3 bases from V and 2 bases from J; junction bases left unmatched: 7. The CDR3 contains 16 residues. Germline V gene sequence: CDR1 PRHDT, CDR2 FYEKMQ (reference sequence). CDR3 amino acids: CASSLNRGLAPYEQYF. CDR3 sequence (DNA): TGTGCCAGCAGCTTGAACCGGGGACTAGCGCCCTACGAGCAGTACTTC.